Listed below are T cell receptor beta chains from one sample, sequenced in a study of identical twins. TCRdb re-called the 5' RACE reads through MiXCR, storing one row per CDR3 protein. The table records 400,000 to 600,000 distinct CDR3 sequences, about 20% of them present only once. The sample also formed part of further work on yellow fever vaccine responses in identical twins.

Sequenced material: CD4+ T cells sorted from blood. These receptors came from a woman aged 18-29 years in good health. Both conserved end residues are part of each CDR3. D genes are given only for firm matches. Expanded clones are given a class, and other clones once, few, many or no size at all.

TRBJ1-1 | TRBV5-5 | NA | NA | TGTGCCAGCAGCTTCGACGGGATGGGGACTGAAGCTTTCTTT | CASSFDGMGTEAFF
TRBJ1-3 | TRBV19 | NA | NA | TGTGCCAGTACCAGCCTCGCAGGGGTAAAATCTGGAAACACCATATATTTT | CASTSLAGVKSGNTIYF
TRBJ1-1 | TRBV28 | NA | NA | TGTGCCAGCAGTTTTCGGGGGAGGTATGAAGCTTTCTTT | CASSFRGRYEAFF
TRBJ2-2 | TRBV10-3 | few | NA | TGTGCCATCAGTAACAAAATCACCGGGGAGCTGTTTTTT | CAISNKITGELFF
TRBJ2-3 | TRBV9 | few | TRBD2 | TGTGCCAGCAGCGTAGATCCCCCCGGGACTAGCGTGACAGATACGCAGTATTTT | CASSVDPPGTSVTDTQYF
TRBJ1-1 | TRBV5-4 | few | NA | TGTGCCAGCAGACGTGAAGGGGGGAACACTGAAGCTTTCTTT | CASRREGGNTEAFF
TRBJ1-4 | TRBV5-1 | NA | TRBD1 | TGCGCCAGCAGCTTTACAGGGGTGGCTAATGAAAAACTGTTTTTT | CASSFTGVANEKLFF
TRBJ1-1 | TRBV12-3/TRBV12-4 | NA | TRBD1 | TGTGCCAGCAGTAATAAAACAGGGGCACACACTGAAGCTTTCTTT | CASSNKTGAHTEAFF
TRBJ2-2 | TRBV9 | NA | NA | TGTGCCAGCCGACACGGGGCTAGCGAAAAGAACACCGGGGAGCTGTTTTTT | CASRHGASEKNTGELFF
TRBJ2-3 | TRBV20-1 | few | NA | TGCAGTGCTAGGCCCAGCGGCATCACAGATACGCAGTATTTT | CSARPSGITDTQYF
TRBJ2-7 | TRBV28 | NA | TRBD2 | TGTGCCAGCTGGGGGGGGAGGTTGTACGAGCAGTACTTC | CASWGGRLYEQYF
TRBJ2-7 | TRBV20-1 | few | TRBD2 | TGCAGTGCGAGGGTTGGCGGGAGTATAAACGAGCAGTACTTC | CSARVGGSINEQYF